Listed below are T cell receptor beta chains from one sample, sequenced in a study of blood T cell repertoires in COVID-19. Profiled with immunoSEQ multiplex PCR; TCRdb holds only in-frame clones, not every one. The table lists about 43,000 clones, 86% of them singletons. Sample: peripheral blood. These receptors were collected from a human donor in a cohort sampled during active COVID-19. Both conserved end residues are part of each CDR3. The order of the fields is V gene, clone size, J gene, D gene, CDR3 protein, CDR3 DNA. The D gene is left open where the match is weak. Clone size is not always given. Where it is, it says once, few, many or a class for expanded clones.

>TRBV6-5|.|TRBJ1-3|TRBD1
CASSYYGRGSGNTIYF
TGTGCCAGCAGTTACTACGGCAGGGGGTCTGGAAACACCATATATTTT
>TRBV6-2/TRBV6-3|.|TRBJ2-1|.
CASSRQSSYNEQFF
TGTGCCAGCAGTAGACAGAGCTCCTACAATGAGCAGTTCTTC
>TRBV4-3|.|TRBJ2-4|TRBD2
CASSSRLAGALMAKNIQYF
TGCGCCAGCAGCAGCCGACTAGCGGGGGCCTTAATGGCCAAAAACATTCAGTACTTC
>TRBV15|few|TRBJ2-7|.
CATSRDSNSEQYF
TGTGCCACCAGCAGGGACAGTAATTCCGAGCAGTACTTC
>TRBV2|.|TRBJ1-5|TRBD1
CASRGQPNALNQPQHF
TGTGCCAGCAGGGGACAGCCGAATGCCCTTAATCAGCCCCAGCATTTT
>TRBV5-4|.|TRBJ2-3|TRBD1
CASSSSKAGQGTDTQYF
TGTGCCAGCAGCTCTAGCAAGGCGGGACAGGGCACAGATACGCAGTATTTT
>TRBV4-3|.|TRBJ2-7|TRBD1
CASSQDGDSSYEQYF
TGCGCCAGCAGCCAAGATGGGGACAGCTCCTACGAGCAGTACTTC
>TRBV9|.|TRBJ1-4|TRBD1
CASSALSGQGEKLFF
TGTGCCAGCAGCGCACTAAGCGGACAGGGCGAAAAACTGTTTTTT
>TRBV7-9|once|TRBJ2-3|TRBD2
CASSFTGREGRYTQYF
TGTGCCAGCAGCTTCACGGGGAGGGAGGGGAGGTATACGCAGTATTTT
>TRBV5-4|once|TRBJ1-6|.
CASSRGGDTYNSPLHF
TGTGCCAGCAGCCGTGGGGGCGACACCTATAATTCACCCCTCCACTTT
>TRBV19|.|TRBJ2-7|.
CASSPQAGIHEQYF
TGTGCCAGTAGTCCCCAGGCAGGGATCCACGAGCAGTACTTC
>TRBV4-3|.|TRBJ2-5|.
CASSQDLGTQETQYF
TGCGCCAGCAGCCAAGATCTGGGCACCCAAGAGACCCAGTACTTC
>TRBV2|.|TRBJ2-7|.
CASRQGTYEQYF
TGTGCCAGCAGGCAGGGTACCTACGAGCAGTACTTC
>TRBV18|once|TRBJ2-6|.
CASSLRPLGGGANVLTF
TGTGCCAGCTCACTCCGTCCCCTAGGTGGCGGGGCCAACGTCCTGACTTTC
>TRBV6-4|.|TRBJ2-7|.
CASNKRGGRGYEQYF
TGTGCCAGCAACAAACGAGGGGGGAGGGGGTACGAGCAGTACTTC
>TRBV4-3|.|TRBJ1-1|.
CASSQVTAMNTEAFF
TGCGCCAGCAGCCAAGTGACAGCCATGAACACTGAAGCTTTCTTT
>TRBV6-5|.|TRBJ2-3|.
CASSFSSGSPDTQYF
TGTGCCAGCAGTTTCAGTAGCGGCTCCCCAGATACGCAGTATTTT
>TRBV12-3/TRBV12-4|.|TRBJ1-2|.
CASSFQGPEGYTF
TGTGCCAGCAGTTTCCAGGGGCCCGAAGGCTACACCTTC
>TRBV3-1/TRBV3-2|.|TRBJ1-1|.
CASSHEYTEAFF
TGTGCCAGCAGCCACGAGTACACTGAAGCTTTCTTT
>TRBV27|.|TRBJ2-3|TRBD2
CASSFLAGGTDTQYF
TGTGCCAGCAGTTTCTTAGCGGGGGGCACAGATACGCAGTATTTT
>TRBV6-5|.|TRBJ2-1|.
CASSCYECNEQFF
TGTGCCAGCAGTTGCTACGAGTGCAATGAGCAGTTCTTC
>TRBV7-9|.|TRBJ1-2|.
CASSPSYGYTF
TGTGCCAGCAGCCCCTCCTATGGCTACACCTTC
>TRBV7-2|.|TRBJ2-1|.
CASSFSRTTYNEQFF
TGTGCCAGCAGCTTTAGCAGGACAACCTACAATGAGCAGTTCTTC
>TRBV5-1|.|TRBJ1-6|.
CASSRRGAGDSPLHF
TGCGCCAGCAGCCGTCGGGGGGCGGGCGATTCACCCCTCCACTTT
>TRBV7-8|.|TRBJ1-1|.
CASSFQGRNTEAFF
TGTGCCAGCAGCTTTCAGGGTCGGAACACTGAAGCTTTCTTT
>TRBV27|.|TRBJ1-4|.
CASSLAGPIGEKLFF
TGTGCCAGCAGTTTAGCGGGACCCATTGGTGAAAAACTGTTTTTT
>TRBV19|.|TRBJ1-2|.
CASSISGIGYGYTF
TGTGCCAGTAGTATATCGGGAATCGGATATGGCTACACCTTC
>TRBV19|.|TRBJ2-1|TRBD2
CASSIDLLASNEQFF
TGTGCCAGTAGTATAGATTTACTAGCGAGCAATGAGCAGTTCTTC
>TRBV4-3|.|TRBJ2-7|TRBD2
CASSQKGLEGLAGGPYEQYF
TGCGCCAGCAGCCAAAAGGGATTGGAGGGACTAGCGGGGGGGCCCTACGAGCAGTACTTC
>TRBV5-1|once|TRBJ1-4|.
CASRRTLGQGSLSTNEKLFF
TGCGCCAGCAGGAGGACCTTGGGGCAGGGGTCCTTATCAACTAATGAAAAACTGTTTTTT
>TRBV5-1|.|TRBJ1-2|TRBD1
CASSNNVGGQGHGYTF
TGCGCCAGCAGTAATAATGTGGGGGGACAGGGTCATGGCTACACCTTC
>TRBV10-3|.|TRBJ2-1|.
CAIKGGPSYNEQFF
TGTGCCATCAAGGGGGGGCCCTCCTACAATGAGCAGTTCTTC
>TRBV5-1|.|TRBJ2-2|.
CASSSQGGERELFF
TGCGCCAGCAGCTCTCAGGGAGGTGAAAGGGAGCTGTTTTTT
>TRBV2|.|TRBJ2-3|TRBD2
CASSSSGGPDTQYF
TGTGCCAGCAGTTCTAGCGGGGGGCCAGATACGCAGTATTTT
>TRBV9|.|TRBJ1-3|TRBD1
CASSGDVTGGNTIYF
TGTGCCAGCAGCGGCGATGTGACAGGGGGAAACACCATATATTTT
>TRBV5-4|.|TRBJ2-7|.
CASSLDRRSYEQYF
TGTGCCAGCAGCTTGGACAGGCGTTCCTACGAGCAGTACTTC
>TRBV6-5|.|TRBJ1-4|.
CASRTGTENEKLFF
TGTGCCAGCAGAACCGGGACTGAGAATGAAAAACTGTTTTTT
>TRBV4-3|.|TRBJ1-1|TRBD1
CASSQDNDEGARAFF
TGCGCCAGCAGCCAAGATAATGATGAGGGGGCGAGAGCTTTCTTT
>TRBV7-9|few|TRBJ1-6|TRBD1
CASSYSSGQSYNSPLHF
TGTGCCAGCAGCTATTCATCGGGACAGAGCTATAATTCACCCCTCCACTTT
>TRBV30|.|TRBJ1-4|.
CAWSVSRETLGHEKLFF
TGTGCCTGGAGTGTCTCTAGGGAGACCCTTGGTCATGAAAAACTGTTTTTT
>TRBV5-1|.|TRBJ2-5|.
CASSLGGALGETQYF
TGCGCCAGCAGCCTAGGGGGGGCGCTGGGAGAGACCCAGTACTTC
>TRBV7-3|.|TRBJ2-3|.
CASSLEARDTQYF
TGTGCCAGCAGCTTAGAGGCTCGAGATACGCAGTATTTT
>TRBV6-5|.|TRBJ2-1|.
CASSLRGQSYNEQFF
TGTGCCAGCAGCCTAAGAGGACAGTCCTACAATGAGCAGTTCTTC